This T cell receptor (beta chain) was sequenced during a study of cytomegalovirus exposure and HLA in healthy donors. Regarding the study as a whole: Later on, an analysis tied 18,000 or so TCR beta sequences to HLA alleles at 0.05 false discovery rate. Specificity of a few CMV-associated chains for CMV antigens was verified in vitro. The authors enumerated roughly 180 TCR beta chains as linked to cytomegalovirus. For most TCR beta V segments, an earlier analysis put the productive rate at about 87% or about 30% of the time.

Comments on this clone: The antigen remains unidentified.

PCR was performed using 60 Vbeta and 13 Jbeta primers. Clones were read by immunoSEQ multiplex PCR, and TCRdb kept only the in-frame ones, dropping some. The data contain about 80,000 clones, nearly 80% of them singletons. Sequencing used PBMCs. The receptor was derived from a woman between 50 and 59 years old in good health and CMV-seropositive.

As DNA, the CDR3 is TGTGCCAGCAGCCCCGGACAGGGAGGGGGCTATGGCTACACCTTC. Translated, it gives CASSPGQGGGYGYTF. J is TRBJ1-2 and V is TRBV7-3; 8 positions agree with TRBD1. Germline assignment: CDR1 SGHTA and CDR2 FQGTGA. The V segment lost 5 bases and the J segment 4 bases; nucleotides outside the gene matches: 9. The CDR3 covers 15 residues.